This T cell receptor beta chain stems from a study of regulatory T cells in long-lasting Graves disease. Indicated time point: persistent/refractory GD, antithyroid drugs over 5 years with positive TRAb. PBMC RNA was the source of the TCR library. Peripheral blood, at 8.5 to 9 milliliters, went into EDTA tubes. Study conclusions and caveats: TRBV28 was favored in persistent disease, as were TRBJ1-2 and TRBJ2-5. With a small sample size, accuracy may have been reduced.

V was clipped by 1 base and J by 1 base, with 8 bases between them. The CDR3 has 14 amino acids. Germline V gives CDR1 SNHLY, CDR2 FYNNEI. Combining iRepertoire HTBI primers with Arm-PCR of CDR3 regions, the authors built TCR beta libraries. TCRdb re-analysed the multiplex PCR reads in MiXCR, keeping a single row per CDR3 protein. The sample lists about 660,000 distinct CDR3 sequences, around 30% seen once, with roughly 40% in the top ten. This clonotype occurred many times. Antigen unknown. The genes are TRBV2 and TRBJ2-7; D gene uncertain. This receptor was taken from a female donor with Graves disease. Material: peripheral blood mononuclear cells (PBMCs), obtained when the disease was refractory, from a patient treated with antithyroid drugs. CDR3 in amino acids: CASSEEGMSYEQYF. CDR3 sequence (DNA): TGTGCCAGCAGTGAAGAGGGAATGTCCTACGAGCAGTACTTC.